This T cell receptor (beta chain) derives from a study of blood T cell repertoires in COVID-19. Looking at the study overall: COVID-19 samples from acute and convalescent phases originated in the United States, Italy and Spain.

Germline V gene lookup returns CDR1 MNHNS and CDR2 SASEGT. V dropped 4 bases and J dropped 4; count of bases not matched to a gene: 9. The CDR3 totals 16 residues. Method: immunoSEQ multiplex PCR; TCRdb's copy keeps in-frame clones and lacks some. The table lists 400,000 to 450,000 clones, around 90% of them singletons. This clonotype was sampled from a man aged 18 to 29 with COVID-19, enrolled during active disease. The sequenced material came from peripheral blood. The gene calls are TRBV6-1 and TRBJ1-2; 10 bases agree with TRBD1. CDR3 loop: CASSVGTGDPPYGYTF. The DNA for the CDR3 is TGTGCCAGCAGTGTCGGGACAGGGGATCCCCCCTATGGCTACACCTTC.